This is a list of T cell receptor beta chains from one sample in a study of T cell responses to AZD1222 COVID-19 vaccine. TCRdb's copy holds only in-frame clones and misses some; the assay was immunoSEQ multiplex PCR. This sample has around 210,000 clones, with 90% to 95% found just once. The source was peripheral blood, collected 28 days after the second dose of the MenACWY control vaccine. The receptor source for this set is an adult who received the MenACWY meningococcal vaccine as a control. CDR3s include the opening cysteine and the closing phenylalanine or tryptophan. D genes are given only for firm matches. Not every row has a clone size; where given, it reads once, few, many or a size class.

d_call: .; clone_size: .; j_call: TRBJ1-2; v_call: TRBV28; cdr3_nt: TGTGCCAGCAACGGCCACACATCCTATGGCTACACCTTC; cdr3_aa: CASNGHTSYGYTF
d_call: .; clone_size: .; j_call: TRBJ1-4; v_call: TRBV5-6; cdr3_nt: TGTGCCAGCACCCTGACTAATGAAAAACTGTTTTTT; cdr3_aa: CASTLTNEKLFF
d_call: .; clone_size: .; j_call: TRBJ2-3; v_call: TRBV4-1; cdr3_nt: TGCGCCAGCAGCCAAGAGGTCCGGGGGTCGGATACGCAGTATTTT; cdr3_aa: CASSQEVRGSDTQYF
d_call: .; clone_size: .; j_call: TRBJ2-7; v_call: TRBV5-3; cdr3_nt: TGTGCCAGAAGCTTGGCTTCATTAGGGTACGAGCAGTACTTC; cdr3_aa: CARSLASLGYEQYF
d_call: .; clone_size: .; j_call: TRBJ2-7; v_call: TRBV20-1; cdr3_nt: TGCAGTGCTAGAGATTTCCCTGAGCAGTACTTC; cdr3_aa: CSARDFPEQYF
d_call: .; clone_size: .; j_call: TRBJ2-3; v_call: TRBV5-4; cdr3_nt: TGTGCCAGCAGCTTGGGGGATACGCAGTATTTT; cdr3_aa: CASSLGDTQYF
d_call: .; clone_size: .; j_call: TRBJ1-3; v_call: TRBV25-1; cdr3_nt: TGTGCCAGCAGTGCCCAGGGGCTGTGGACTGGAAACACCATATATTTT; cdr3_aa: CASSAQGLWTGNTIYF
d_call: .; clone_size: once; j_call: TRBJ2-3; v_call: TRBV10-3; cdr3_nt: TGTGCCATCAGTCCTCGGGAGGGGGCTGTCGGTAGCACAGATACGCAGTATTTT; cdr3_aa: CAISPREGAVGSTDTQYF
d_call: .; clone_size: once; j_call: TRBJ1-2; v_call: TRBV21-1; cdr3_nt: TGTGCCAGCAGCAAAAGGGGGGGCGACTATGGCTACACCTTC; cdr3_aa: CASSKRGGDYGYTF
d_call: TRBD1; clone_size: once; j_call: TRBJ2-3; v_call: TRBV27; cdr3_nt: TGTGCCAGCAGTTCACAGGGGGCCCGCACAGATACGCAGTATTTT; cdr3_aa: CASSSQGARTDTQYF
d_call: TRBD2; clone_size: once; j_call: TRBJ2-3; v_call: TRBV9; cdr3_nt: TGTGCCAGCAGCGTAGTTGGAGCGGGGGGGCCAGGATCATATACGCAGTATTTT; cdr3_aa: CASSVVGAGGPGSYTQYF
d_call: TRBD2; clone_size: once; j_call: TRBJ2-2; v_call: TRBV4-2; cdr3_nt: TGTGCCAGCAGCCAAGAATCGGCAGCGGGAGGGCCAAACACCGGGGAGCTGTTTTTT; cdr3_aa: CASSQESAAGGPNTGELFF
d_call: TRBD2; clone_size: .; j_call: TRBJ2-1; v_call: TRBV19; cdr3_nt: TGTGCCAGTAGTACTCTAGCGGGAATGAATGAGCAGTTCTTC; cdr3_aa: CASSTLAGMNEQFF
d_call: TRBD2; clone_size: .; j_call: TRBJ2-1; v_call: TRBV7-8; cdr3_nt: TGTGCCAGCAGCCCCCCAACTAGCGGAGCCTACAATGAGCAGTTCTTC; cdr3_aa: CASSPPTSGAYNEQFF
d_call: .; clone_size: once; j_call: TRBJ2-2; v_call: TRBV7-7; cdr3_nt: TGTGCCAGCAGCTTAAGGGCAAGCGGGGAGCTGTTTTTT; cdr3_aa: CASSLRASGELFF
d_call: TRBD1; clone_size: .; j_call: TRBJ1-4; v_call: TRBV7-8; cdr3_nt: TGTGCCAGCGGCCGGGACAGGGCAGAGGACTTGAGGGGTGAAAAACTGTTTTTT; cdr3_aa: CASGRDRAEDLRGEKLFF
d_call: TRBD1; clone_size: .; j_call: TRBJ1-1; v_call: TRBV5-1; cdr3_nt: TGCGCCAGCAGCTTCCAGGGGGCAAGCACTGAAGCTTTCTTT; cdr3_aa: CASSFQGASTEAFF
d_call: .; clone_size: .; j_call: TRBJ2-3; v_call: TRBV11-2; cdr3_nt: TGTGCCAGCAGCTTTCCTTCCGCAGATACGCAGTATTTT; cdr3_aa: CASSFPSADTQYF
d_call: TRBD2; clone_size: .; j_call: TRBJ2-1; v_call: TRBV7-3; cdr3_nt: TGTGCCAGCAGCTTAAATCCCGGACTAGCGGGGGACCGCTCCTACAATGAGCAGTTCTTC; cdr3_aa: CASSLNPGLAGDRSYNEQFF
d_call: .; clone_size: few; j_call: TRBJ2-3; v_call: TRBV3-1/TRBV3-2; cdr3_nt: TGTGCCAGCAGCCAAGGCGGGGCAGATACGCAGTATTTT; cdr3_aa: CASSQGGADTQYF
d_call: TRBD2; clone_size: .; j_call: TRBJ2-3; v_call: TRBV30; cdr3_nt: TGTGCCGGGACCAGCGGGGGAACAGATACGCAGTATTTT; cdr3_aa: CAGTSGGTDTQYF
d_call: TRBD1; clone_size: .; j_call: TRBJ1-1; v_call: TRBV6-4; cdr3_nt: TGTGCCAGCAGTGACTCCTGGGACAGGCCGAACACTGAAGCTTTCTTT; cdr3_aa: CASSDSWDRPNTEAFF
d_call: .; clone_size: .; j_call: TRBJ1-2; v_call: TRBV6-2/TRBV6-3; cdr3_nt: TGTGCCAGCAGTTACACTTTCGGGCAGGATCATGGCTACACCTTC; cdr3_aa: CASSYTFGQDHGYTF
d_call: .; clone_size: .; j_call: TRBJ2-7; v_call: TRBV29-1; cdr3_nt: TGCAGCGCGGAAGGAGGCCCGACCTACGAGCAGTACTTC; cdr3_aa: CSAEGGPTYEQYF
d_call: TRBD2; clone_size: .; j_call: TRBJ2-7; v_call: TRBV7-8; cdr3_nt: TGTGCCAGCAGCTCATTCGGGGGACTAGCGGGAGGACCGTACTTC; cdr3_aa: CASSSFGGLAGGPYF
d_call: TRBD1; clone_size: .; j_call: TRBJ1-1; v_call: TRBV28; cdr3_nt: TGTGCCAGCAGTTTATCCCCCTTTACGGCGACAGGGGGTGAGGACACTGAAGCTTTCTTT; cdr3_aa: CASSLSPFTATGGEDTEAFF
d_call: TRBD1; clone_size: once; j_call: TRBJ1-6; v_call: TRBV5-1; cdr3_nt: TGCGCCAGCAGCCGGGACAGGGGGCCTAATTCACCCCTCCACTTT; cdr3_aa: CASSRDRGPNSPLHF
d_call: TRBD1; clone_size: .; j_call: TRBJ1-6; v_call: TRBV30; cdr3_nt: TGTGCCTGGGGAGACAGGGGCTATAATTCACCCCTCCACTTT; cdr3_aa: CAWGDRGYNSPLHF
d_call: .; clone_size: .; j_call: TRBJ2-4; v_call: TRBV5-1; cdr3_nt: TGCGCCAGCAGCTTGGTTGGAGGGTCGGACATTCAGTACTTC; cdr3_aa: CASSLVGGSDIQYF
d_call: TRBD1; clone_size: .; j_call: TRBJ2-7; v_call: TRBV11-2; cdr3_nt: TGTGCCAGCAGGAAGACAGGGTTCTCCTACGAGCAGTACTTC; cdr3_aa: CASRKTGFSYEQYF
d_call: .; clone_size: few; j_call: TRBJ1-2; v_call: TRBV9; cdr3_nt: TGTGCCAGCAGCGGATGGGGGGACCACTATGGCTACACCTTC; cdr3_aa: CASSGWGDHYGYTF
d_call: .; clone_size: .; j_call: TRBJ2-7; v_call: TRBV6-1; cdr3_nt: TGTGCCAGCAGTGAAGTTGGGGTCAAGGGGGAGCAGTACTTC; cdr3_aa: CASSEVGVKGEQYF
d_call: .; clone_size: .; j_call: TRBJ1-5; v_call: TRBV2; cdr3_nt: TGTGCCAGCAGTGACAGGACAACCAATCAGCCCCAGCATTTT; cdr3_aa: CASSDRTTNQPQHF
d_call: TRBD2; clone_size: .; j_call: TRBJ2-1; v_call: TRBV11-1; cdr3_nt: TGTGCCAGCAGCCCGACAAGCGGGGGGGCAATAAATGAGCAGTTCTTC; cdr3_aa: CASSPTSGGAINEQFF
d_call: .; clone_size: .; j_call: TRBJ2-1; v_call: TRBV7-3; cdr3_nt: TGTGCCAGCAGCCCCCAGCCTTACAATGAGCAGTTCTTC; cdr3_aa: CASSPQPYNEQFF
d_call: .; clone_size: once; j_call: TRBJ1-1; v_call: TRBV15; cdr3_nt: TGTGCCACCAGCAGAGATCGGGGCACTGAAGCTTTCTTT; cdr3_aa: CATSRDRGTEAFF
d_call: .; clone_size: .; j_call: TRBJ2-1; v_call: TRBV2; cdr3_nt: TGTGCCAGCAGTGAAGCGGGACGCCGCGAGCAGTTCTTC; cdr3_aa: CASSEAGRREQFF
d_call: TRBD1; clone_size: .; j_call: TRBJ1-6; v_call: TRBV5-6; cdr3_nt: TGTGCCAGCAGCTTACTATCCCCCGGGACAGGGAATTCACCCCTCCACTTT; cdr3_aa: CASSLLSPGTGNSPLHF
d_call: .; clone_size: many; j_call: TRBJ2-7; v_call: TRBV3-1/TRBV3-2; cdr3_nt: TGTGCCAGCAGCCAAGTGCCGGGACCCTACGAGCAGTACTTC; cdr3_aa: CASSQVPGPYEQYF
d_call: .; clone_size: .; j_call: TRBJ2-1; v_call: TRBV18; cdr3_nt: TGTGCCAGCTCCCCTTCCCAAGCATTGGATTCCTACAATGAGCAGTTCTTC; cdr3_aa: CASSPSQALDSYNEQFF